The entry that follows covers one TCR beta chain sequence. The assay was immunoSEQ multiplex PCR, and TCRdb's table has in-frame clones only and misses some. The sample records some 150,000 clones, roughly 82% being singletons. These data belong to a study of blood T cell repertoires in COVID-19. Study at large: Some COVID-19 samples were acute and others convalescent; all came from the United States, Italy and Spain.

CDR3 size: 18 residues. The V segment lost 0 bases and the J segment 6 bases; nucleotides outside the gene matches: 17. Germline CDR1 is GTSNPN and CDR2 is SVGIG (reference sequence). V usage is TRBV30 and J usage is TRBJ1-5; the match to TRBD1 covers 7 bases. The specimen sequenced was peripheral blood. This TCR was sampled from a woman aged 45-65 years with acute or convalescent COVID-19. The CDR3 sequence is CAWSVGFQGGGAGQPQHF. DNA of the CDR3: TGTGCCTGGAGTGTGGGTTTTCAGGGGGGCGGTGCGGGTCAGCCCCAGCATTTT.